This T cell receptor (beta chain) is drawn from a study of CD8 T cells in ankylosing spondylitis. With 7 bases clipped from V and 1 base from J, the junction kept 5 bases outside the gene matches. CDR3 length equals 14 residues. Study-level points and caveats: In peripheral blood, disease-linked CD8+ clones occurred at relatively low frequencies. According to the report, clones linked to the disease were significantly enriched in matched synovial fluid samples taken from ankylosing spondylitis patients.

As regards this clonotype: Its antigen is not known.

TCRdb analysed the 5' RACE reads with MiXCR anew, one entry per CDR3 protein. The repertoire consists of hundreds of thousands of distinct CDR3 sequences, with roughly 20% occurring once and the leading ten covering less than 9.5%. V and J are TRBV12-3 or TRBV12-4 and TRBJ2-3; 7 bases are a match to TRBD2. This TCR derives from a male donor with ankylosing spondylitis or in good health (not recorded which). The sequenced sample was blood, either unsorted or a sorted T cell fraction (not recorded which). The DNA for the CDR3 is TGTGCCAGCACTCTTGGGGGGGGCACAGATACGCAGTATTTT. Protein: CASTLGGGTDTQYF.